The T cell receptor (beta chain) described here comes from a study of memory CD4+ T cells and cytomegalovirus serostatus. Comment on this clone: Its antigen is not identified.

Study-wide points: Median bootstrapped AUC for CMV status was approximately 0.96 originally, 0.9 to 0.93 US-trained.

This CDR3 comprises 15 residues. The V and J ends lost 6 bases and 4 bases respectively, with 19 bases between them. Germline V lookup: CDR1 MDHEN, CDR2 SYDVKM. Sequencing used immunoSEQ multiplex PCR; TCRdb keeps in-frame clones, though not all of them. This table holds tens of thousands of clones, 76% found once. The sort gate was single viable CD3+CD4+CD8-CD45RO+ cells for memory CD4+ T cells. The V and J genes are TRBV28 and TRBJ2-7, with D possibly TRBD1 on 5 matching bases. The sequenced material came from memory CD4+ T cells from blood. The receptor comes from an adult in good health and CMV-seronegative. CDR3 bases: TGTGCCAGCAGCCGAGACCCTCAGGGCTGGTACGAGCAGTACTTC. Encoded protein: CASSRDPQGWYEQYF.